The clone carrying this T cell receptor (beta chain) occurred many times. Its antigen is not known. Stated time point: newly diagnosed GD, antithyroid drugs for less than 3 months. From RNA extracted from PBMCs, the TCR library was made. J gave up 4 bases and V 2 bases, and 8 bases lay outside the gene matches. Germline CDR1 reads DFQATT; CDR2 reads SNEGSKA (reference sequence). This CDR3 region has 15 residues. The data belong to a study of regulatory T cells in long-lasting Graves disease. With iRepertoire HTBI primers and Arm-PCR of CDR3 regions, TCR beta libraries were built. Each CDR3 protein gets one entry after TCRdb re-called the multiplex PCR reads with MiXCR. The table shows 500,000 to 700,000 distinct CDR3 sequences, with 15% to 20% occurring only once. Whole-study findings and limits: The persistent group shared around 2,600 public clonotypes, more than the 966 shared by new patients. Less diverse TCR repertoires were seen in persistent Graves' patients than in newly diagnosed ones.

This same sample was also taken into another study, of T cells in Graves' hyperthyroidism and ophthalmopathy. Per that study: The TCR CDR3 was amplified in a first-round RT-PCR using the HTBI primer set. Ophthalmopathy was identified by the model a median 6.5 months ahead of onset.

The chain recombines TRBV20-1 with TRBJ1-1; 9 bases are shared with TRBD1. The clonotype comes from a woman aged 30 to 39 with Graves disease. The sample consisted of peripheral blood mononuclear cells (PBMCs), taken at new diagnosis, from a patient treated with antithyroid drugs. CDR3 DNA sequence: TGCAGTGCTAGAAAGGACAGGGGATCGGGCACTGAAGCTTTCTTT. It codes for CSARKDRGSGTEAFF.